These 29 T cell receptor beta chains came from one sample sequenced in a study of blood T cells in healthy people across ages. The use of a sample-barcoded 5' primer and a J-beta primer mix characterized a second PCR of roughly 6 to 11 cycles. TCRdb recomputed calls from the 5' RACE reads with MiXCR, one row per CDR3 protein. Here the sample spans more than 1,000,000 distinct CDR3 sequences, about 23% being singletons. This sample also appeared in a second study, on T cells of mothers and their children.

Sequencing used blood. The receptors shown here come from a girl aged 2 to 9 in good health.

The rearrangement uses TRBV12-3 or TRBV12-4 and TRBJ2-3, with 7 bases fitting TRBD1. The CDR3 runs to 15 residues. V trimming: 3 bases; J trimming: 4 bases; junction bases outside the gene matches: 7. CDR3 sequence reads: CASSLPTGSPDTQYF. For the CDR3, the DNA is TGTGCCAGCAGTTTGCCGACAGGGTCGCCAGATACGCAGTATTTT.

About this clonotype itself: Compared with germline, one end of the junction differs, possibly owing to a read error. The rearrangement uses TRBV20-1 and TRBJ2-3; D is uncertain. The CDR3 covers 17 residues. Germline assignment: CDR1 DFQATT and CDR2 SNEGSKA (reference sequence). CDR3 nucleotides: TGCTGTGCTAGAGATGTTTCGGTAGTGCACCGCACAGATACGCAGTATTTT. Encoded protein: CCARDVSVVHRTDTQYF.

J is TRBJ2-1 and V is TRBV24-1, with D perhaps matching TRBD2 (6 bases). CDR1 is KGHDR and CDR2 is SFDVKD in the germline V gene. The V end was cut by 3 bases, the J end by 14 bases, with 16 bases between. The CDR3 runs to 13 residues. The chain's CDR3 is CATSDPVEEGKFF. The DNA for the CDR3 is TGTGCCACCAGTGATCCCGTCGAGGAGGGGAAGTTCTTC.

This clonotype has only a few counts. CDR3 sequence reads: CASNPQGDTQYF. CDR3 nucleotide sequence: TGCGCCAGCAACCCTCAGGGGGATACGCAGTATTTT. The V and J genes are TRBV5-1 and TRBJ2-3, with D tentatively TRBD1 (6 bases). Germline V CDR1 and CDR2: SGHRS, YFSETQ. The CDR3 has 12 amino acids. V dropped 6 bases and J dropped 6 bases, with 11 bases sitting between them.

The table lists this clonotype with a few counts. This chain connects TRBV25-1 to TRBJ1-4; the D gene is possibly TRBD1 (5 bases). The germline CDR1 and CDR2 sequences are MGHDK and SYGVNS. This CDR3 has 14 residues. V was clipped by 7 bases and J by 8 bases, with 17 bases between them. The DNA of the CDR3 is TGTGCCAGCAAGAGAGAGTGGGGGAGCGAAAAACTGTTTTTT. Its translation: CASKREWGSEKLFF.

The genes are TRBV28 and TRBJ2-1; 11 bases fit TRBD1. CDR1 and CDR2 (germline): MDHEN, SYDVKM. The CDR3 runs to 17 residues. Trimming took 2 bases from V and 7 from J; bases not matched to a gene: 10. As DNA, the CDR3 is TGTGCCAGCAGTTTAGTGGCAGGACAGGGGGCGTCAAATGAGCAGTTCTTC. Its translation is CASSLVAGQGASNEQFF.

This clonotype was detected only a few times. The J gene is TRBJ2-7, the V gene TRBV2, with no clear D. The CDR3 sequence is 14 residues long. Trimming pared 4 bases from V and 0 bases from J, leaving 10 bases between. The germline V gene encodes CDR1 SNHLY and CDR2 FYNNEI. CDR3 DNA sequence: TGTGCCAGCAGTGTTGTGCGGATCTCCTACGAGCAGTACTTC. It codes for CASSVVRISYEQYF.

There are a few counts of this clonotype. CDR3 amino acids: CASSLGKGTNNQPQHF. In DNA, the CDR3 is TGTGCCAGCAGTTTAGGCAAGGGGACTAACAATCAGCCCCAGCATTTT. The chain links TRBV12-3 or TRBV12-4 to TRBJ1-5; tentatively, D is TRBD1 (5 bases). V dropped 1 base and J dropped 3 bases, with 13 bases sitting between them. The CDR3 extends over 16 amino acids.

This chain uses TRBV7-9 with TRBJ1-1; tentative D call: TRBD1 (5 bases). This CDR3 contains 15 residues. The V gene lost 5 bases and the J gene lost 1 base, with 14 bases spanning the gap. Germline-derived CDR1 and CDR2 are SEHNR and FQNEAQ (reference sequence). The CDR3 region is CASSHPVGANTEAFF. The CDR3 region has the DNA TGTGCCAGCAGCCATCCGGTAGGGGCGAACACTGAAGCTTTCTTT.

The chain carries TRBV27 and TRBJ2-6, with TRBD1 matching over 9 bases. V shed 0 bases, J shed 0 bases, and the junction held 6 bases outside the gene matches. Looked up from germline, CDR1 is MNHEY and CDR2 is SMNVEV (reference sequence). The CDR3 has 19 residues. The chain's CDR3 is CASSLSQGALLSGANVLTF. CDR3 sequence (DNA): TGTGCCAGCAGTTTATCACAGGGGGCTTTGCTCTCTGGGGCCAACGTCCTGACTTTC.

As DNA, the CDR3 is TGCAGTGCTAGAGATCCCGCTATTGTAGACGGCAAAAACATTCAGTACTTC. Its protein product is CSARDPAIVDGKNIQYF. The rearrangement uses TRBV20-1 and TRBJ2-4, with D unresolved. Germline V gene data show CDR1 as DFQATT and CDR2 as SNEGSKA (reference sequence). V lost 0 bases to trimming and J lost 3 bases, with 18 bases between them. This CDR3 has 17 amino acids.

The V and J genes are TRBV12-3 or TRBV12-4 and TRBJ1-4; D is unresolved. The CDR3 totals 13 residues. V was cut by 6 bases and J by 8 bases, with 13 bases left in between. CDR3 sequence reads: CASRESGVEKLFF. The CDR3 DNA follows: TGTGCCAGCAGGGAATCCGGGGTCGAAAAACTGTTTTTT.

This clonotype has just a few counts. The chain has TRBV5-1 and TRBJ2-5; 12 bases are shared with TRBD2. CDR1 SGHRS and CDR2 YFSETQ come from the germline V gene. The CDR3 sequence is 19 residues long. J lost 5 bases, V lost 4 bases, and 18 bases had no gene match. CDR3 nucleotide sequence: TGCGCCAGCAGCCCCGTATACACTCTAAGGACTAGCGGGAAGGAGACCCAGTACTTC. Translation gives CASSPVYTLRTSGKETQYF.

The rearrangement links TRBV12-3 or TRBV12-4 to TRBJ2-3, with D possibly TRBD2 on 6 matching bases. V gave up 6 bases and J gave up 0 bases, with 16 bases separating them. The CDR3 contains 16 residues. Here the CDR3 reads CASSLEAGSSTDTQYF. The CDR3 DNA sequence: TGTGCCAGCAGCCTCGAGGCGGGGAGTAGCACAGATACGCAGTATTTT.

This sequence joins TRBV5-1 and TRBJ1-6; D gene unclear. Trimming pared 1 base from V and 8 bases from J, leaving 13 bases between. The CDR3 has 15 residues. Germline CDR1 reads SGHRS; CDR2 reads YFSETQ. Here the CDR3 DNA reads TGCGCCAGCAGCTTGTCACCGGGCGAAGATTCACCCCTCCACTTT. Its translation is CASSLSPGEDSPLHF.

This clonotype was counted many times. The rearrangement links TRBV7-2 to TRBJ2-1, with 7 positions matching TRBD2. V lost 2 bases to trimming and J lost 7 bases; unmatched junction nucleotides: 11. CDR1 and CDR2 from the germline V gene are SGHTA and FQGNSA. CDR3 size: 16 residues. In DNA, the CDR3 is TGTGCCAGCAGCTTAACTCGGCGGGGGAGTCTGAATGAGCAGTTCTTC. The encoded protein is CASSLTRRGSLNEQFF.

There are a few counts of this clonotype. This chain links TRBV2 with TRBJ2-3, with a possible D match to TRBD1 (5 bases). V lost 5 bases and J 2 bases, leaving 14 bases between the germline ends. Germline V gives CDR1 SNHLY, CDR2 FYNNEI. The CDR3 loop spans 15 amino acids. DNA of the CDR3: TGTGCCAGCAGTTCTGACAGACCCAACACAGATACGCAGTATTTT. The encoded protein is CASSSDRPNTDTQYF.

J is TRBJ1-1 and V is TRBV12-3 or TRBV12-4; a weak D match, TRBD1 (5 bases). Deletions cut 5 bases from V and 5 bases from J, with 18 bases between. This CDR3 spans 15 amino acids. The CDR3 DNA reads TGTGCCAGCAGTCCTACCAGGGTCGGGGGTACTGAAGCTTTCTTT. It translates to CASSPTRVGGTEAFF.

The rearrangement joins TRBV11-3 to TRBJ2-1; weak D call: TRBD2 (7 bases). The V gene lost 5 bases and the J gene lost 8 bases, with 22 bases spanning the gap. CDR1 is SGHNT, CDR2 YENEEA, per germline. The CDR3 extends over 16 amino acids. The DNA of the CDR3 is TGTGCCAGCAGCCCAATGGGGGGGGCTAGTTACCATGAGCAGTTCTTC. The encoded protein is CASSPMGGASYHEQFF.

This clonotype was found a few times. The chain recombines TRBV4-2 with TRBJ2-3; 7 nucleotides agree with TRBD1. Trimming at V came to 4 bases and at J to 2 bases, leaving 3 bases not matched to a gene. Germline CDR1 LGHNA, CDR2 YNFKEQ. This CDR3 has 14 residues. CDR3 region: CASSPGQDTDTQYF. DNA for the CDR3: TGTGCCAGCAGCCCCGGACAGGACACAGATACGCAGTATTTT.

With respect to this clonotype: At one end, the junction sequence differs from germline, possibly due to a read error. J is TRBJ1-3 and V is TRBV12-3 or TRBV12-4; 9 nucleotides align to TRBD1. CDR3 length equals 14 residues. CDR3: CASSLMGQGSTIYF. The CDR3, as DNA: TGTGCCAGCAGTTTAATGGGACAGGGAAGCACCATATATTTT.

The V gene is TRBV5-1, the J gene TRBJ2-3; 9 bases match TRBD1. The germline CDR1 and CDR2 sequences are SGHRS and YFSETQ. The J segment lost 5 bases and the V segment lost 4 bases, leaving 5 bases of the junction unmatched. The CDR3 is 14 residues long. CDR3 sequence (DNA): TGCGCCAGCAGCCCGATGGGACAGGGAGATACGCAGTATTTT. Encoded protein: CASSPMGQGDTQYF.

This clonotype was detected a few times. The V call is TRBV7-9, the J call TRBJ2-5; 9 bases line up with TRBD2. The J call could be wrong; TRBJ2-1 is a better fit for the DNA end. Germline CDR1 is SEHNR and CDR2 is FQNEAQ (reference sequence). This CDR3 is built from 14 residues. CDR3 loop: CASSPLAGNNEQFF. The CDR3 nucleotides read TGTGCCAGCAGCCCCCTAGCGGGAAATAATGAGCAGTTCTTC.

The chain employs TRBV4-2 and TRBJ2-2; 9 nucleotides align to TRBD1. Germline V lookup: CDR1 LGHNA, CDR2 YNFKEQ. This CDR3 region has 17 residues. Trimming took 0 bases from V and 9 from J; bases not matched to a gene: 11. The DNA of the CDR3 is TGTGCCAGCAGCCAAGATACCGGGACAGGGCCACACCGGGAGCTGTTTTTT. Its translation: CASSQDTGTGPHRELFF.

J is TRBJ2-1 and V is TRBV18; 8 positions agree with TRBD1. V shed 0 bases, J shed 4 bases, and the junction held 2 bases outside the gene matches. Germline assignment: CDR1 KGHSH and CDR2 LQKENI. The CDR3 runs 15 residues. The CDR3 loop is CASSPPDRVYNEQFF. The CDR3 DNA follows: TGTGCCAGCTCACCACCGGACAGGGTATACAATGAGCAGTTCTTC.

This clonotype has more than one count but fewer than ten. The V gene is TRBV6-2 or TRBV6-3, the J gene TRBJ2-3, with D uncertain. V was pared by 6 bases and J by 0 bases, with 7 bases between. The CDR3 runs to 13 residues. In germline, CDR1 is MNHEY, CDR2 SVGEGT. The CDR3 nucleotides read TGTGCCAGCAGGTCAGACAGCACAGATACGCAGTATTTT. Amino acid sequence: CASRSDSTDTQYF.

The genes are TRBV4-1 and TRBJ1-3; the D is unclear. This CDR3 is built from 15 residues. Germline CDR1 reads MGHRA; CDR2 reads YSYEKL. V was pared by 3 bases and J by 11 bases, with 20 bases between. CDR3 in amino acids: CASSQGPLQSSSIYF. The DNA of the CDR3 is TGCGCCAGCAGCCAGGGCCCGTTACAGTCGAGCTCCATATATTTT.

The CDR3 sequence: CASSLVAGTLNTEAFF. The CDR3 bases are TGTGCCAGCAGCTTAGTGGCCGGGACGTTGAACACTGAAGCTTTCTTT. The gene calls are TRBV11-2 and TRBJ1-1; D is perhaps TRBD1 (5 bases). Trimming removed 1 base at V and 0 bases at J, with 12 bases between. This CDR3 is 16 amino acids long. Germline lookup yields CDR1 SGHAT and CDR2 FQNNGV.

The chain recombines TRBV7-8 with TRBJ2-3; 7 bases match TRBD1. The CDR3 length is 14 residues. CDR1 is SGHVS, CDR2 FQNEAQ, per germline. V lost 5 bases and J lost 2; bases outside the gene matches: 4. The CDR3 sequence is CASSPGQPTDTQYF. DNA for the CDR3: TGTGCCAGCAGCCCGGGACAGCCCACAGATACGCAGTATTTT.